The 23 T cell receptor beta chains below were found in one sample sequenced in a study of shared clonotypes between healthy human individuals. Sequencing used immunoSEQ multiplex PCR; TCRdb keeps in-frame clones, though not all of them. The repertoire consists of about 730,000 clones, with over 55% occurring once and the leading ten covering about 1.7%. Input material: memory CD4+ T cells sorted from blood. The subset here: CD45RA-negative fraction. The receptor source for this set is a woman in her thirties in good health.

V and J are TRBV9 and TRBJ1-2, with 7 bases identical to TRBD1. Trimming removed 4 bases from V and 2 bases from J; junction bases left unmatched: 5. CDR1 is SGDLS and CDR2 is YYNGEE in the germline V gene. The CDR3 length is 14 residues. The CDR3 bases are TGTGCCAGCAGCACTGGGACAGAGAACTATGGCTACACCTTC. It translates to CASSTGTENYGYTF. The entire variable domain, with the rest obtained from reference TRBV9 and TRBJ1-2, is as follows: DSGVTQTPKHLITATGQRVTLRCSPRSGDLSVYWYQQSLDQGLQFLIQYYNGEERAKGNILERFSAQQFPDLHSELNLSSLELGDSALYFCASSTGTENYGYTFGSGTRLTVV.

The chain uses TRBV19 and TRBJ2-7; TRBD1 agrees at 12 bases. Per germline, CDR1 LNHDA and CDR2 SQIVND (reference sequence). Trimming at V came to 4 bases and at J to 1 base, leaving 11 bases not matched to a gene. The length of the CDR3 is 18 residues. The DNA for the CDR3 is TGTGCCAGTAGTACCTATGGGGACAGGGGGCGTGGATCCTACGAGCAGTACTTC. Protein: CASSTYGDRGRGSYEQYF.

V and J are TRBV2 and TRBJ2-1; 11 bases line up with TRBD2. The CDR3 spans 14 residues. The V segment lost 5 bases and the J segment 10 bases; nucleotides outside the gene matches: 7. CDR1 is SNHLY, CDR2 FYNNEI, per germline. CDR3 region: CASSLAGGLREQFF. The CDR3 DNA sequence: TGTGCCAGCAGTTTAGCGGGAGGGCTCCGGGAGCAGTTCTTC.

This chain uses TRBV11-2 with TRBJ2-7; 8 bases align to TRBD2. The V and J ends lost 5 bases and 6 bases, in that order; junction bases with no gene match: 9. Germline V gene data show CDR1 as SGHAT and CDR2 as FQNNGV. The CDR3 loop spans 14 amino acids. The CDR3 nucleotides read TGTGCCAGCAGCAAAACGGGACTAGGGACCGAGCAGTACTTC. This gives the protein CASSKTGLGTEQYF.

The genes are TRBV25-1 and TRBJ2-7; possibly TRBD1 for D (7 bases). The CDR3 is 16 amino acids. The V gene lost 4 bases and the J gene lost 4 bases, with 20 bases spanning the gap. From germline, CDR1 is MGHDK and CDR2 SYGVNS. This CDR3 is CASSGPTGLGGYEQYF. The CDR3 DNA follows: TGTGCCAGCAGTGGACCGACAGGGCTTGGAGGGTACGAGCAGTACTTC.

The chain employs TRBV5-1 and TRBJ2-1; possible D gene TRBD2, 6 bases. Trimming shortened V by 3 bases and J by 7 bases, and 23 bases separated the two germline ends. This CDR3 is 17 amino acids long. The germline CDR1 and CDR2 sequences are SGHRS and YFSETQ. As DNA, the CDR3 is TGCGCCAGCAGCTGGGGCCGGGCTAGCGTGGACCCTAATGAGCAGTTCTTC. Its protein is CASSWGRASVDPNEQFF.

The chain links TRBV6-1 to TRBJ2-7; D might be TRBD1 or TRBD2, each matching 5 bases. CDR1 is MNHNS and CDR2 is SASEGT in the germline V gene. The CDR3 length is 14 residues. Trimming removed 6 bases from V and 2 bases from J, with 14 bases in between. As DNA, the CDR3 is TGTGCCAGCAGCGATTGGGGGAGAACCTACGAGCAGTACTTC. It yields the protein CASSDWGRTYEQYF.

This clone turned up a few times. V usage is TRBV5-1 and J usage is TRBJ2-1; 7 bases fit TRBD2. V dropped 0 bases and J dropped 0; count of bases not matched to a gene: 0. Germline values: CDR1 SGHRS, CDR2 YFSETQ. CDR3 length: 15 amino acids. CDR3 coding DNA: TGCGCCAGCAGCTTGGGACTAGCCTCCTACAATGAGCAGTTCTTC. It codes for CASSLGLASYNEQFF. Looking up the rest from reference TRBV5-1 and TRBJ2-1 gives the full variable domain: KAGVTQTPRYLIKTRGQQVTLSCSPISGHRSVSWYQQTPGQGLQFLFEYFSETQRNKGNFPGRFSGRQFSNSRSEMNVSTLELGDSALYLCASSLGLASYNEQFFGPGTRLTVL.

In the case of this clone: Other DNA variants within this sample encode the same CDR3. The V gene is TRBV4-1, the J gene TRBJ2-2, with D possibly being TRBD2 (5 bases). Trimming stripped 1 base from V and 1 base from J, with 10 bases between. CDR3 size: 16 residues. Germline loops: CDR1 MGHRA, CDR2 YSYEKL. CDR3 sequence reads: CASSQVPGGNTGELFF. Written as DNA, the CDR3 is TGCGCCAGCAGCCAAGTGCCCGGAGGGAACACCGGGGAGCTGTTTTTT.

The chain carries TRBV29-1 and TRBJ2-1, with 12 bases fitting TRBD2. Trimming at V came to 5 bases and at J to 7 bases, leaving 6 bases not matched to a gene. The CDR3 loop spans 14 amino acids. The germline V gene has CDR1 SQVTM and CDR2 ANQGSEA. The CDR3 loop is CSVRTSGAVNEQFF. The CDR3 DNA sequence: TGCAGCGTTAGGACTAGCGGGGCAGTAAATGAGCAGTTCTTC.

The rearrangement links TRBV5-1 to TRBJ1-1; D ambiguous. Germline CDR1 reads SGHRS; CDR2 reads YFSETQ. V was clipped by 0 bases and J by 3 bases, with 12 bases between them. The CDR3 has 15 residues. The CDR3 reads CASSLAGRADTEAFF. The CDR3 DNA reads as TGCGCCAGCAGCTTGGCCGGCAGAGCGGACACTGAAGCTTTCTTT. Full variable domain (remainder filled in from reference TRBV5-1 and TRBJ1-1): KAGVTQTPRYLIKTRGQQVTLSCSPISGHRSVSWYQQTPGQGLQFLFEYFSETQRNKGNFPGRFSGRQFSNSRSEMNVSTLELGDSALYLCASSLAGRADTEAFFGQGTRLTVV.

CDR3 amino acids: CASSSGPDTQYF. CDR3 coding DNA: TGTGCCAGCAGCTCAGGCCCAGATACGCAGTATTTT. The chain carries TRBV5-4 and TRBJ2-3, with D unclear. V lost 3 bases and J lost 4, with 6 bases in between. In germline, CDR1 is SGHNT, CDR2 YYREEE (reference sequence). This CDR3 has 12 amino acids.

The CDR3 coding sequence is TGTGCCAGCAGTGGGGGGCAGGAAGAGACCCAGTACTTC. Residues: CASSGGQEETQYF. The chain links TRBV2 to TRBJ2-5; D might be TRBD1 (6 bases). Germline V gene lookup returns CDR1 SNHLY and CDR2 FYNNEI. V lost 4 bases to trimming and J lost 3 bases, with 9 bases between them. The CDR3 length is 13 residues.

J is TRBJ2-3 and V is TRBV4-2; 14 nucleotides align to TRBD2. J gave up 6 bases and V 4 bases, and 12 bases lay outside the gene matches. CDR1 is LGHNA and CDR2 is YNFKEQ in the germline V gene. CDR3 length equals 18 residues. The CDR3 coding sequence is TGTGCCAGCAGCCCACGTCCGGGACTAGCGGGAGAACGGGATACGCAGTATTTT. This encodes CASSPRPGLAGERDTQYF.

This clone was detected a few times. The J gene is TRBJ2-3, the V gene TRBV2; D may be TRBD2 (7 bases). The CDR3 is 16 amino acids. Trimming shortened V by 4 bases and J by 4 bases, and 18 bases separated the two germline ends. Germline CDR1 is SNHLY and CDR2 is FYNNEI. The CDR3 nucleotides are TGTGCCAGCAGTGGGGAGGGAAGGGGGAAGGCAGATACGCAGTATTTT. Translated, it gives CASSGEGRGKADTQYF. Together with reference TRBV2 and TRBJ2-3, the CDR3 gives the full variable domain: EPEVTQTPSHQVTQMGQEVILRCVPISNHLYFYWYRQILGQKVEFLVSFYNNEISEKSEIFDDQFSVERPDGSNFTLKIRSTKLEDSAMYFCASSGEGRGKADTQYFGPGTRLTVL.

V is TRBV19 and J is TRBJ1-1; TRBD1 matches 7 bases. Germline CDR1 and CDR2: LNHDA and SQIVND (reference sequence). There are 16 residues in the CDR3. The J segment lost 1 base and the V segment lost 6 bases, leaving 11 bases of the junction unmatched. The CDR3, as DNA: TGTGCCAGTAGGAGACAGGGAGGGTCCCCGAACACTGAAGCTTTCTTT. As protein: CASRRQGGSPNTEAFF. The full variable domain, in which reference TRBV19 and TRBJ1-1 provide the parts outside the CDR3, is DGGITQSPKYLFRKEGQNVTLSCEQNLNHDAMYWYRQDPGQGLRLIYYSQIVNDFQKGDIAEGYSVSREKKESFPLTVTSAQKNPTAFYLCASRRQGGSPNTEAFFGQGTRLTVV.

This clone was found a few times. The chain uses TRBV14 and TRBJ2-1; D ambiguous. This CDR3 spans 13 amino acids. The germline CDR1 and CDR2 sequences are SGHDN and FVKESK. V was clipped by 4 bases and J by 12 bases, with 16 bases between them. The CDR3, as DNA: TGTGCCAGCAGCCGGGGAAAAGTATTTCCGCAGTTCTTC. Encoded protein: CASSRGKVFPQFF.

The chain uses TRBV4-2 and TRBJ2-2; no definite D call. Trimming stripped 1 base from V and 2 bases from J, with 8 bases between. CDR1 and CDR2 from the germline V gene are LGHNA and YNFKEQ. The CDR3 loop spans 15 amino acids. CDR3 sequence: CASSQVVVNTGELFF. CDR3 sequence (DNA): TGTGCCAGCAGCCAAGTAGTAGTAAACACCGGGGAGCTGTTTTTT.

The J gene is TRBJ2-7, the V gene TRBV27; D is undetermined. The CDR3 spans 14 residues. The V end lost 0 bases, the J end lost 4 bases, and 10 bases lay between the germline ends. Germline V gives CDR1 MNHEY, CDR2 SMNVEV (reference sequence). The CDR3 sequence: CASSLSAFGYEQYF. For the CDR3, the DNA is TGTGCCAGCAGTTTATCGGCCTTCGGGTACGAGCAGTACTTC.

V usage is TRBV27 and J usage is TRBJ2-7; D is unresolved. Per the germline V gene, CDR1 is MNHEY and CDR2 is SMNVEV (reference sequence). The V gene lost 4 bases and the J gene lost 0 bases, with 10 bases spanning the gap. This CDR3 comprises 14 residues. In DNA, the CDR3 is TGTGCCAGCAGTTCCGGGCTCAGCTCCTACGAGCAGTACTTC. Amino acids: CASSSGLSSYEQYF.

This clone was recorded a few times. The chain has TRBV2 and TRBJ1-1; maybe TRBD1 (5 bases). Deletions cut 5 bases from V and 1 base from J, with 8 bases between. This CDR3 is 13 amino acids long. Per germline, CDR1 SNHLY and CDR2 FYNNEI. The CDR3 DNA reads TGTGCCAGCAGTAATCAGGGGAACACTGAAGCTTTCTTT. This gives the protein CASSNQGNTEAFF. The full variable domain, rest sourced from reference TRBV2 and TRBJ1-1, is EPEVTQTPSHQVTQMGQEVILRCVPISNHLYFYWYRQILGQKVEFLVSFYNNEISEKSEIFDDQFSVERPDGSNFTLKIRSTKLEDSAMYFCASSNQGNTEAFFGQGTRLTVV.

The CDR3 coding sequence is TGTGCCAGCAGCTTGTCGGGTCTATGGGGCTACACCTTC. It is translated as CASSLSGLWGYTF. This chain connects TRBV5-6 to TRBJ1-2; D gene unclear. This CDR3 contains 13 residues. The V end was cut by 1 base, the J end by 8 bases, with 12 bases between. Germline V gene data show CDR1 as SGHDT and CDR2 as YYEEEE.

This sequence joins TRBV18 and TRBJ1-1; 10 positions agree with TRBD1. Unmatched junction bases numbered 9, after V lost 3 bases and J lost 5 bases. The length of the CDR3 is 16 residues. CDR1 and CDR2 from the germline V gene are KGHSH and LQKENI. The CDR3 reads CASSPSGQGLATEAFF. The CDR3 bases are TGTGCCAGCTCACCCTCGGGACAGGGGTTAGCTACTGAAGCTTTCTTT.